The T cell receptor (beta chain) under discussion was sequenced for a study of vaccination and CD4 T cells after COVID-19. This CDR3 comprises 19 residues. Between the trimmed V and J ends, which lost 4 bases and 0 bases, there was a span of 23 bases. Germline V gene sequence: CDR1 LNHDA, CDR2 SQIVND (reference sequence). A remark on this clonotype: Its antigen is not known.

Cultured CD4+ T cell DNA was sequenced using the Oncomine TCR Beta short-read assay. MiXCR, run by TCRdb on the PCR reads, gives a single entry per CDR3 protein. The repertoire holds roughly 20,000 distinct CDR3 sequences, with around 50% as singletons. Time point noted: late sampling 161 to 241 days after vaccination in a few convalescent patients. Treatment given: roughly ten-day PBMC culture with coronavirus spike peptide pools or control peptides (ViraFEST assay). The material sequenced was CD4+ T cells from blood, cultured in vitro, taken about 7 months after SARS-CoV-2 vaccination. The clonotype comes from a human donor who had recovered from COVID-19. The chain couples TRBV19 to TRBJ2-3; D might be TRBD1 or TRBD2, each matching 5 bases. The CDR3 is CASSRVRLGTSSSTDTQYF. The CDR3 bases are TGTGCCAGTAGTAGGGTACGCCTCGGGACCTCTTCTAGCACAGATACGCAGTATTTT. Supplemented by reference TRBV19 and TRBJ2-3, the full variable domain reads DGGITQSPKYLFRKEGQNVTLSCEQNLNHDAMYWYRQDPGQGLRLIYYSQIVNDFQKGDIAEGYSVSREKKESFPLTVTSAQKNPTAFYLCASSRVRLGTSSSTDTQYFGPGTRLTVL.